This T cell receptor (beta chain) was sequenced for a study of blood T cell repertoires in COVID-19. Across the study: Spain, Italy and the United States supplied samples that represented acute and convalescent COVID-19. Sources were T cells, B-cell-depleted T cells, or PBMCs; the material itself was cDNA or gDNA.

Original processing methods: Cell counts per sample came from amplifying reference gene primers. Profiled with immunoSEQ multiplex PCR; TCRdb holds only in-frame clones, not every one. V, J and clone size are those of that table, while D and trimming were read from the DNA. The repertoire holds more than 300,000 clones, with approximately 85% as singletons. The ends lost 5 bases at V and 9 bases at J; junction bases unmatched: 6. Per the germline V gene, CDR1 is SGHTA and CDR2 is FQGNSA. The CDR3 extends over 14 amino acids. The clonotype comes from a woman in her forties or fifties with acute or convalescent COVID-19. Material for sequencing was peripheral blood. V gene TRBV7-2 combines with J gene TRBJ1-6; TRBD1 agrees at 8 bases. CDR3 sequence (DNA): TGTGCCAGCAGCGCCGGACAGGGTTTTTCACCCCTCCACTTT. This gives the protein CASSAGQGFSPLHF.